This T cell receptor beta chain was captured by sequencing in a study of T-cell reconstitution after alpha-beta-depleted transplantation in children. Unique molecular identifiers were incorporated into the prepared TCRbeta library. TCRdb redid the calling of the PCR reads with MiXCR, one entry per CDR3 protein. This sample has hundreds of thousands of distinct CDR3 sequences, with about 17% found just once. V gave up 5 bases and J gave up 6 bases, with 13 bases separating them. This CDR3 is 14 amino acids long. Germline CDR1 reads ENHRY; CDR2 reads SYGVKD. The receptor was derived from a boy less than two years old who had a stem cell transplant for Wiskott-Aldrich syndrome, so the T cells may come from the graft donor. The sample here was PBMCs, mostly from graft donor cells, taken 360 days after TCRalphabeta/CD19-depleted stem cell transplant. The rearrangement links TRBV10-3 to TRBJ2-2; D tentatively reads TRBD1 or TRBD2 (5 bases each). CDR3 in amino acids: CAISPGPDAGELFF. The CDR3 bases are TGTGCCATCAGTCCGGGACCCGACGCCGGGGAGCTGTTTTTT.